The 17 T cell receptor beta chains in this list originate from one sample, sequenced in a study of cytomegalovirus exposure and HLA in healthy donors. The PCR used 60 Vbeta and 13 Jbeta primers. Profiled with immunoSEQ multiplex PCR; TCRdb holds only in-frame clones, not every one. This table holds some 95,000 clones, roughly 76% found once. The source material was PBMCs. The receptor source for this set is a female donor in good health and CMV-seronegative.

The chain links TRBV4-3 to TRBJ2-2, with D possibly TRBD2 on 6 matching bases. Germline CDR1 is LGHNA and CDR2 is YSLEER. The CDR3 spans 14 residues. Trimming pared 1 base from V and 6 bases from J, leaving 9 bases between. This chain's CDR3 is CASSQVGTSGELFF. Here the CDR3 DNA reads TGCGCCAGCAGCCAAGTTGGGACTTCCGGGGAGCTGTTTTTT.

J is TRBJ1-1 and V is TRBV5-4, with unresolved D. Germline V gives CDR1 SGHNT, CDR2 YYREEE (reference sequence). The CDR3 has 15 residues. Between the trimmed V and J ends, which lost 4 bases and 1 base, there was a span of 14 bases. The CDR3 sequence: CASSVMGSGNTEAFF. CDR3 DNA: TGTGCCAGCAGCGTCATGGGGAGTGGGAACACTGAAGCTTTCTTT.

The V gene is TRBV4-3, the J gene TRBJ2-7, with 7 bases matching TRBD1. The germline V gene encodes CDR1 LGHNA and CDR2 YSLEER. The CDR3 sequence is 14 residues long. V trimming: 3 bases; J trimming: 4 bases; junction bases outside the gene matches: 6. The CDR3 coding sequence is TGCGCCAGCAGCCAGAGGACAGGAAAGTACGAGCAGTACTTC. Amino acids: CASSQRTGKYEQYF.

V gene TRBV6-6 combines with J gene TRBJ1-3; tentative D call: TRBD1 (5 bases). V lost 6 bases and J lost 0, with 12 bases in between. The CDR3 length is 15 residues. CDR1 and CDR2 from the germline V gene are MNHNY and SVGAGI (reference sequence). CDR3 bases: TGTGCCAGCAGATTAGACAGCAACTCTGGAAACACCATATATTTT. This gives the protein CASRLDSNSGNTIYF.

The count of this clone is one. The rearrangement links TRBV18 to TRBJ2-2, with D possibly being TRBD2 (6 bases). Germline V gives CDR1 KGHSH, CDR2 LQKENI. This CDR3 has 14 amino acids. V was pared by 8 bases and J by 4 bases, with 14 bases between. CDR3 coding DNA: TGTGCCAGCCGTACCGGGACTTCCACCGGGGAGCTGTTTTTT. The encoded protein is CASRTGTSTGELFF.

The genes are TRBV7-6 and TRBJ2-7; maybe TRBD1 (5 bases). Germline V CDR1 and CDR2: SGHVS, FNYEAQ. V was cut by 3 bases and J by 0 bases, with 6 bases left in between. The CDR3 loop spans 13 amino acids. CDR3: CASSLDTSYEQYF. CDR3 in DNA: TGTGCCAGCAGCTTGGACACCTCCTACGAGCAGTACTTC.

The chain carries TRBV15 and TRBJ2-1; D perhaps matches TRBD2 (5 bases). This CDR3 region has 16 residues. V lost 0 bases and J 13 bases, leaving 22 bases between the germline ends. Per the germline V gene, CDR1 is LNHNV and CDR2 is YYDKDF (reference sequence). Written as DNA, the CDR3 is TGTGCCACCAGCAGAGATGGGAGCCGGCTCAACGACCCACAGTTCTTC. This translates into CATSRDGSRLNDPQFF.

Here the CDR3 DNA reads TGTGCCAGCAGTTTCTATGGCAGGGATGAAAAACTGTTTTTT. Translating gives CASSFYGRDEKLFF. The chain is built from TRBV27 and TRBJ1-4, with D possibly being TRBD1 (5 bases). Looked up from germline, CDR1 is MNHEY and CDR2 is SMNVEV (reference sequence). The CDR3 runs to 14 residues. Between the trimmed V and J ends, which lost 3 bases and 6 bases, there was a span of 11 bases. The full variable domain, in which reference TRBV27 and TRBJ1-4 provide the parts outside the CDR3, is EAQVTQNPRYLITVTGKKLTVTCSQNMNHEYMSWYRQDPGLGLRQIYYSMNVEVTDKGDVPEGYKVSRKEKRNFPLILESPSPNQTSLYFCASSFYGRDEKLFFGSGTQLSVL.

This sequence joins TRBV19 and TRBJ2-7; D is ambiguous. CDR3 length: 12 amino acids. The germline V gene has CDR1 LNHDA and CDR2 SQIVND (reference sequence). The germline V and J ends were trimmed by 1 base and 6 bases, with 7 bases remaining between them. CDR3: CASSIVPGEQYF. The CDR3 coding sequence is TGTGCCAGTAGTATAGTCCCCGGCGAGCAGTACTTC. Complete variable domain (other parts from reference TRBV19 and TRBJ2-7): DGGITQSPKYLFRKEGQNVTLSCEQNLNHDAMYWYRQDPGQGLRLIYYSQIVNDFQKGDIAEGYSVSREKKESFPLTVTSAQKNPTAFYLCASSIVPGEQYFGPGTRLTVT.

Only one count was recorded for this clone. The genes are TRBV30 and TRBJ1-2; TRBD1 is a possible D gene (5 bases). The CDR3 extends over 13 amino acids. V was shortened by 6 bases and J by 2 bases, with 13 bases between the two germline ends. Germline-derived CDR1 and CDR2 are GTSNPN and SVGIG (reference sequence). The CDR3 spells CACSTEGNYGYTF. CDR3 sequence (DNA): TGTGCCTGTTCGACGGAGGGGAACTATGGCTACACCTTC.

This clone was counted once. This rearrangement joins TRBV18 to TRBJ2-5; 7 positions match TRBD2. Trimming at V came to 1 base and at J to 4 bases, leaving 6 bases not matched to a gene. The CDR3 loop spans 15 amino acids. CDR1 and CDR2 (germline): KGHSH, LQKENI. CDR3 sequence (DNA): TGTGCCAGCTCACCACAGGGGAGGGGTATAGAGACCCAGTACTTC. Translated, it gives CASSPQGRGIETQYF.

The chain combines TRBV30 with TRBJ2-7, with a tentative D call TRBD1 (7 bases). From germline, CDR1 is GTSNPN and CDR2 SVGIG (reference sequence). The length of the CDR3 is 13 residues. The ends were cut back, 2 bases at V and 3 bases at J, with 11 bases in the middle. CDR3 DNA: TGTGCCTGGAGTTCCCAGGGGGGCTACGAGCAGTACTTC. Translation: CAWSSQGGYEQYF.

This chain uses TRBV29-1 with TRBJ2-7; 7 nucleotides align to TRBD1. The CDR3 is 14 residues long. V gave up 3 bases and J gave up 5 bases; unmatched junction bases: 10. The germline V gene has CDR1 SQVTM and CDR2 ANQGSEA. In DNA, the CDR3 is TGCAGCGTTGAGCTCCAGGGACAGCAGGACGAGCAGTACTTC. This codes for CSVELQGQQDEQYF.

The J gene is TRBJ2-7, the V gene TRBV7-6; 9 nucleotides align to TRBD2. The CDR3 covers 15 residues. With V trimmed by 5 bases and J by 2 bases, 7 bases remained unmatched. Germline CDR1 SGHVS, CDR2 FNYEAQ. The DNA for the CDR3 is TGTGCCAGCAGCACCTTAGCGGGGGACCCCTACGAGCAGTACTTC. Protein sequence: CASSTLAGDPYEQYF.

The chain links TRBV21-1 to TRBJ1-1; no check of the table's D call, TRBD1, against the DNA was made. TRBV21-1 is a pseudogene. CDR3 size: 16 residues. DNA of the CDR3: TGTGCCAGCAGCAAAACTTCAGGCAGGGGGGCCACTGAAGCTTTCTTT. It yields the protein CASSKTSGRGATEAFF.

In its sample, this clone was seen once. Distinct nucleotide sequences in the sample also encode this CDR3. The rearrangement links TRBV27 to TRBJ1-1, with a tentative D call TRBD1 (5 bases). V gave up 3 bases and J gave up 0 bases, with 8 bases separating them. Germline assignment: CDR1 MNHEY and CDR2 SMNVEV (reference sequence). CDR3 size: 14 residues. CDR3 sequence: CASSLQGVNTEAFF. The CDR3 nucleotides read TGTGCCAGCAGTTTGCAGGGTGTGAACACTGAAGCTTTCTTT.

This chain connects TRBV30 to TRBJ1-5, with D unclear. The germline CDR1 and CDR2 sequences are GTSNPN and SVGIG (reference sequence). The length of the CDR3 is 13 residues. Trimming shortened V by 0 bases and J by 7 bases, and 10 bases separated the two germline ends. The CDR3 sequence is CAWSVAGTQPQHF. In nucleotides, the CDR3 is TGTGCCTGGAGTGTAGCGGGAACCCAGCCCCAGCATTTT.